This T cell receptor (beta chain) comes out of a study of blood T cell repertoires in COVID-19. Study in general: Samples representing acute and convalescent COVID-19 were sourced from the United States, Italy and Spain. T cells, B-cell-depleted T cells, or PBMCs supplied cDNA or gDNA.

Deletions cut 0 bases from V and 8 bases from J, with 8 bases between. This CDR3 comprises 12 residues. CDR1 and CDR2 from the germline V gene are SGHRS and YFSETQ. The Seattle patients joined while their infection was active and were tracked longitudinally afterward. How the authors handled the data: For nucleated cells, counts were estimated from reference gene primer amplification. Assay used: immunoSEQ multiplex PCR; TCRdb lists only in-frame clones, some missing. V and J calls and clone size are copied from that table; D and trimming were computed from the DNA. This table holds 300,000 to 400,000 clones, approximately 90% found once.

Sequenced sample: peripheral blood. The receptor was derived from a man between 25 and 39 years old with COVID-19, enrolled during active disease. The chain combines TRBV5-1 with TRBJ2-5; D possibly corresponds to TRBD2 (5 bases). For the CDR3, the DNA is TGCGCCAGCAGCTTGGGGCTAGCTACCCAGTACTTC. Protein product: CASSLGLATQYF.